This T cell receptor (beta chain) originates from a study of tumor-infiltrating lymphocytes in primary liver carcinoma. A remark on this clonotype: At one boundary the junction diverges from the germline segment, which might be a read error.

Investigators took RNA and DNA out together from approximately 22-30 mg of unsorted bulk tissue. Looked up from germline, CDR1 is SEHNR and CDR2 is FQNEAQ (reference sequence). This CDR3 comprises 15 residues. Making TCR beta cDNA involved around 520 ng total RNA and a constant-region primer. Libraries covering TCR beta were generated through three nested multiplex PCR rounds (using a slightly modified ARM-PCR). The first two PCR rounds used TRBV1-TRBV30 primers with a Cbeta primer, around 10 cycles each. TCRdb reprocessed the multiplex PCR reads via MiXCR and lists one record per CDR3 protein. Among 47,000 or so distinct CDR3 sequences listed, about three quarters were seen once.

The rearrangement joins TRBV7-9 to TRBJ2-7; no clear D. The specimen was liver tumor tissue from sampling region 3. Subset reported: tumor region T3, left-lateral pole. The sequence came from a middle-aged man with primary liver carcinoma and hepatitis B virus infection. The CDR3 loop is CVSSLESVGTYEQYF. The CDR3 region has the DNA TGTGTCAGCAGCTTAGAATCAGTAGGGACCTACGAGCAGTACTTC.